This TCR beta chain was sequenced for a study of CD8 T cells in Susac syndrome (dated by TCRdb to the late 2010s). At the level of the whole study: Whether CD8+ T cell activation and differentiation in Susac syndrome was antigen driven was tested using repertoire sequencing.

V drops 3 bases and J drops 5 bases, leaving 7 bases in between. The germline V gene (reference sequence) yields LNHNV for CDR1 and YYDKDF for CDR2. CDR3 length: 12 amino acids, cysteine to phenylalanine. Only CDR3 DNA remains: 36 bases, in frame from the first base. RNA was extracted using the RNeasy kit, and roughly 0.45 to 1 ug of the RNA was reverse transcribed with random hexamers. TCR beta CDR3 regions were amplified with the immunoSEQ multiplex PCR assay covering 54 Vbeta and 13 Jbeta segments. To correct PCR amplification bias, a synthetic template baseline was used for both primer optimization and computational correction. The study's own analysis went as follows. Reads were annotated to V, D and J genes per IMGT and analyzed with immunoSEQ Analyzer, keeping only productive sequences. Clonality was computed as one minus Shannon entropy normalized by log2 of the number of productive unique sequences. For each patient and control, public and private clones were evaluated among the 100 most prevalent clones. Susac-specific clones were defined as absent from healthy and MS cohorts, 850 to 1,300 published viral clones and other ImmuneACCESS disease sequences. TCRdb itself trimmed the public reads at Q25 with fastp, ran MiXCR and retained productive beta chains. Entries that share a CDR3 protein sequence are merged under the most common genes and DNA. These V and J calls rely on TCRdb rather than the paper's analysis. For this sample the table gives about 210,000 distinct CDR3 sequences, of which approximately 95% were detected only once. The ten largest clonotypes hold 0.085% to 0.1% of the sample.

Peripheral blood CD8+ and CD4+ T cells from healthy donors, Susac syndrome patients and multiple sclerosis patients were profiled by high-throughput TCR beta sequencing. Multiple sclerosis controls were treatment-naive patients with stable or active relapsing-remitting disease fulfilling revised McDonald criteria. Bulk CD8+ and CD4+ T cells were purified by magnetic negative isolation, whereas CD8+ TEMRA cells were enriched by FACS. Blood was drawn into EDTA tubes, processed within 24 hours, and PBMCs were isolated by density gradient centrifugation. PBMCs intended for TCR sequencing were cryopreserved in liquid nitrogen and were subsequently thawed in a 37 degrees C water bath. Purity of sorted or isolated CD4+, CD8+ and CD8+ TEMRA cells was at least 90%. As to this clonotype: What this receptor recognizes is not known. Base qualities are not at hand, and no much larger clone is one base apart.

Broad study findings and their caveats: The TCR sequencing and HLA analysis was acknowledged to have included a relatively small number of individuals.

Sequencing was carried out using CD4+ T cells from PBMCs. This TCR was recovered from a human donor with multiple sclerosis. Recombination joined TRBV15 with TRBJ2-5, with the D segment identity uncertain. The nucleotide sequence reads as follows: TGTGCCACCAGCAGGGGTCCGGAGACCCAGTACTTC. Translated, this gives CATSRGPETQYF.